The 19 T cell receptor beta chains presented below share a single source sample, sequenced in a study of blood T cell repertoires in COVID-19. Sequencing was performed with immunoSEQ multiplex PCR; in TCRdb, only in-frame clones are kept and a portion is missing. The data contain some 130,000 clones, roughly 80% of them seen just once; the ten biggest clones take up approximately 18%. Material: peripheral blood. Source of these receptors: a woman older than 75 with acute or convalescent COVID-19.

V is TRBV27 and J is TRBJ1-2, with D uncertain. There are 17 residues in the CDR3. The V end lost 6 bases, the J end lost 5 bases, and 25 bases lay between the germline ends. CDR1 is MNHEY, CDR2 SMNVEV, per germline (reference sequence). The CDR3 region has the DNA TGTGCCAGCAGACCTAGACCGAACATGCTAAGGGAGTATGGCTACACCTTC. Its protein product is CASRPRPNMLREYGYTF.

This chain uses TRBV12-3 or TRBV12-4 with TRBJ1-2; D not resolved. This CDR3 region has 12 residues. The germline V and J ends were trimmed by 8 bases and 5 bases, with 12 bases remaining between them. The CDR3 bases are TGTGCCAGCCTTGAGGCCGGGTATGGCTACACCTTC. Translated: CASLEAGYGYTF.

The rearrangement joins TRBV6-2 or TRBV6-3 to TRBJ1-5; D remains ambiguous. CDR1 MNHEY and CDR2 SVGEGT come from the germline V gene. V lost 4 bases, J lost 7 bases, and 17 bases lay in between. The CDR3 loop spans 15 amino acids. CDR3 amino acids: CASSSITSKRQPQHF. The CDR3, as DNA: TGTGCCAGCAGTTCGATTACCTCAAAGAGGCAGCCCCAGCATTTT.

V is TRBV27 and J is TRBJ1-1, with a possible D match to TRBD1 (5 bases). The germline V gene has CDR1 MNHEY and CDR2 SMNVEV (reference sequence). V lost 1 base, J lost 0 bases, and 18 bases lay in between. The CDR3 sequence is 18 residues long. In nucleotides, the CDR3 is TGTGCCAGCAGTTTATACCGTGGGGCAGGGAGGGTGAACACTGAAGCTTTCTTT. This sequence encodes CASSLYRGAGRVNTEAFF.

This clone was seen once. This sequence joins TRBV2 and TRBJ1-5; D is unresolved. The ends were cut back, 6 bases at V and 2 bases at J, with 17 bases in the middle. Germline assignment: CDR1 SNHLY and CDR2 FYNNEI. The CDR3 is 16 amino acids. As DNA, the CDR3 is TGTGCCAGCAGCCGACCCACAGTTAACGGCAATCAGCCCCAGCATTTT. Translating gives CASSRPTVNGNQPQHF.

This chain connects TRBV6-2 or TRBV6-3 to TRBJ2-2; possible D gene TRBD2, 6 bases. The length of the CDR3 is 16 residues. The ends were cut back, 6 bases at V and 0 bases at J, with 14 bases in the middle. CDR1 and CDR2 (germline): MNHEY, SVGEGT. This chain's CDR3 is CASSRVRDSNTGELFF. The CDR3 nucleotides read TGTGCCAGCAGCCGCGTCCGGGACTCGAACACCGGGGAGCTGTTTTTT.

Only one count was recorded for this clone. The V call is TRBV18, the J call TRBJ1-5; TRBD1 matches at 7 bases. V was clipped by 3 bases and J by 0 bases; unmatched bases: 2. Germline loops: CDR1 KGHSH, CDR2 LQKENI. The CDR3 runs to 15 residues. The CDR3 loop is CASSPGQLSNQPQHF. The DNA of the CDR3 is TGTGCCAGCTCACCGGGACAGCTTAGCAATCAGCCCCAGCATTTT.

The genes are TRBV5-1 and TRBJ2-6; 14 bases match TRBD2. The V gene end was trimmed by 3 bases and the J gene end by 0 bases; junction bases not matched to a gene: 5. CDR3 length: 19 amino acids. Looked up from germline, CDR1 is SGHRS and CDR2 is YFSETQ. Here the CDR3 DNA reads TGCGCCAGCAGCTACGGACTAGCGGGGGGACTCTCTGGGGCCAACGTCCTGACTTTC. This encodes CASSYGLAGGLSGANVLTF.

The chain uses TRBV18 and TRBJ2-3, with D possibly matching TRBD2 (6 bases). V was trimmed by 1 base and J by 0 bases, leaving 11 bases between them. The CDR3 length is 16 residues. Germline values: CDR1 KGHSH, CDR2 LQKENI. In DNA, the CDR3 is TGTGCCAGCTCACCACTTGGGGCGGGGAGCACAGATACGCAGTATTTT. Translated: CASSPLGAGSTDTQYF. Using reference TRBV18 and TRBJ2-3 for the parts outside the CDR3, the full variable domain is NAGVMQNPRHLVRRRGQEARLRCSPMKGHSHVYWYRQLPEEGLKFMVYLQKENIIDESGMPKERFSAEFPKEGPSILRIQQVVRGDSAAYFCASSPLGAGSTDTQYFGPGTRLTVL.

This chain's CDR3 is CASSQERGRSPLHF. For the CDR3, the DNA is TGTGCCAGCAGCCAAGAAAGGGGCCGATCACCCCTCCACTTT. V gene TRBV3-1 (or the pseudogene TRBV3-2) combines with J gene TRBJ1-6; D may be TRBD1 (5 bases). CDR1 and CDR2 (germline): LGHDT, YNNKEL (reference sequence). Trimming stripped 0 bases from V and 10 bases from J, with 10 bases between. CDR3 length: 14 residues.

This clone has just one count. This rearrangement joins TRBV6-5 to TRBJ1-6; the match to TRBD1 covers 8 bases. The CDR3 totals 14 residues. V was clipped by 7 bases and J by 7 bases; unmatched bases: 6. Germline CDR1 and CDR2: MNHEY and SVGAGI. The CDR3 loop is CASTRTGSNSPLHF. In DNA form, the CDR3 reads TGTGCCAGCACCCGGACAGGGTCAAATTCACCCCTCCACTTT.

The chain employs TRBV12-3 or TRBV12-4 and TRBJ2-5; D is unclear. V lost 6 bases and J lost 4, with 12 bases in between. The CDR3 is 13 amino acids. CDR3 sequence (DNA): TGTGCCAGCAGCACGCCCCCTACAGAGACCCAGTACTTC. Translating it yields CASSTPPTETQYF.

This rearrangement joins TRBV5-1 to TRBJ2-7; 7 bases are a match to TRBD1. Germline V CDR1 and CDR2: SGHRS, YFSETQ. The CDR3 contains 14 residues. V gave up 0 bases and J gave up 4 bases; unmatched junction bases: 4. Here the CDR3 DNA reads TGCGCCAGCAGCTTGGGAGGGGGCCGGTACGAGCAGTACTTC. Its protein is CASSLGGGRYEQYF.

V and J are TRBV30 and TRBJ1-6; D is undetermined. Trimming took 4 bases from V and 4 from J, leaving 8 bases between them. The CDR3 contains 13 residues. CDR1 is GTSNPN, CDR2 SVGIG, per germline (reference sequence). Here the CDR3 DNA reads TGTGCCTGGACGCCACGGTATAATTCACCCCTCCACTTT. Its protein is CAWTPRYNSPLHF.

The V gene is TRBV7-9, the J gene TRBJ1-1; D is ambiguous. The germline V gene has CDR1 SEHNR and CDR2 FQNEAQ (reference sequence). Trimming shortened V by 4 bases and J by 5 bases, and 11 bases separated the two germline ends. CDR3 size: 13 residues. The CDR3 nucleotides are TGTGCCAGCAGCTGGATGGGCGAGACTGAAGCTTTCTTT. Its translation is CASSWMGETEAFF.

This chain links TRBV6-5 with TRBJ1-2; D is undetermined. The CDR3 has 13 residues. V gave up 2 bases and J gave up 4 bases, with 8 bases separating them. Germline assignment: CDR1 MNHEY and CDR2 SVGAGI. DNA for the CDR3: TGTGCCAGCAGTTACAGTCCCGGCTATGGCTACACCTTC. Protein sequence: CASSYSPGYGYTF.

This sequence joins TRBV7-9 and TRBJ1-2; D may be TRBD1 (5 bases). CDR1 and CDR2 from the germline V gene are SEHNR and FQNEAQ (reference sequence). V lost 3 bases to trimming and J lost 5 bases, with 10 bases between them. The CDR3 sequence is 13 residues long. As DNA, the CDR3 is TGTGCCAGCAGCTTGGGCAGGGCTTATGGCTACACCTTC. Its protein product is CASSLGRAYGYTF.

This clone has a single count. The rearrangement joins TRBV6-2 or TRBV6-3 to TRBJ1-5; D is unresolved. V was pared by 4 bases and J by 9 bases, with 19 bases between. The CDR3 length is 15 residues. Per the germline V gene, CDR1 is MNHEY and CDR2 is SVGEGT. The CDR3 here is CASSSHRVTHGPQHF. The CDR3 nucleotides are TGTGCCAGCAGTTCCCACCGGGTGACCCATGGGCCCCAGCATTTT.

This chain uses TRBV2 with TRBJ1-4; the D is unclear. This CDR3 has 13 residues. The V end was cut by 7 bases, the J end by 0 bases, with 6 bases between. In germline, CDR1 is SNHLY, CDR2 FYNNEI. The CDR3 bases are TGTGCCAGCATAGTATCAACTAATGAAAAACTGTTTTTT. It specifies CASIVSTNEKLFF. Complete variable domain (other parts from reference TRBV2 and TRBJ1-4): EPEVTQTPSHQVTQMGQEVILRCVPISNHLYFYWYRQILGQKVEFLVSFYNNEISEKSEIFDDQFSVERPDGSNFTLKIRSTKLEDSAMYFCASIVSTNEKLFFGSGTQLSVL.